This T cell receptor beta chain was identified during a study of T cell responses to AZD1222 COVID-19 vaccine. Study-level background: Second-dose timings of about 4 or about 12 weeks were pooled. Findings of the study overall: The study reported that nearly half of spike-specific TCRs target unmutated variant regions. White British people made up most donors, females outnumbered males, and clonal diversity was possibly underestimated. Repertoire sampling was restricted to post-peak T cell response timepoints.

With regard to this clone: Its cognate antigen is unknown.

The table came from immunoSEQ multiplex PCR; TCRdb's copy has only in-frame clones and leaves some out. The data contain about 68,000 clones, 86% of them singletons. The TCR sequence derives from an adult in good health. The sequences come from peripheral blood, collected on day 0 of AZD1222 vaccination.

The CDR3 sequence is CASSTPASNTEAFF. The CDR3, as DNA: TGTGCCAGTAGTACCCCTGCCTCGAACACTGAAGCTTTCTTT. The gene calls are TRBV19 and TRBJ1-1; no clear D gene. The CDR3 totals 14 residues. The ends were cut back, 4 bases at V and 1 base at J, with 10 bases in the middle. Germline V gene data show CDR1 as LNHDA and CDR2 as SQIVND (reference sequence).